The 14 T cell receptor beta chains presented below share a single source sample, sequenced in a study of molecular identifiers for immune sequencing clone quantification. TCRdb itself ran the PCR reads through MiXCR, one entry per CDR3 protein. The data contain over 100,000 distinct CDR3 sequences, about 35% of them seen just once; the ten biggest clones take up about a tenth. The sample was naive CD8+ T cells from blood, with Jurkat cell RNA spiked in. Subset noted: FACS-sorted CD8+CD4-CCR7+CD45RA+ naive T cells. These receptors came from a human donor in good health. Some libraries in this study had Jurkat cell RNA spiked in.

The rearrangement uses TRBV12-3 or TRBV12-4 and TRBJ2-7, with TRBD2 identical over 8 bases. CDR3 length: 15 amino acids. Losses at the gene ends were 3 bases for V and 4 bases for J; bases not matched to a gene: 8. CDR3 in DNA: TGTGCCAGCAGTTTGGCCCCGGGAGGGCCTTACGAGCAGTACTTC. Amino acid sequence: CASSLAPGGPYEQYF.

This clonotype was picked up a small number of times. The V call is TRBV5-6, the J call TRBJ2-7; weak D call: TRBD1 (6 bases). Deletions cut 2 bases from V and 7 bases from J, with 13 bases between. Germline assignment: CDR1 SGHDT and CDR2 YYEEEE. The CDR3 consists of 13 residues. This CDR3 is CASSFMTGQEQYF. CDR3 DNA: TGTGCCAGCAGCTTTATGACAGGACAGGAGCAGTACTTC.

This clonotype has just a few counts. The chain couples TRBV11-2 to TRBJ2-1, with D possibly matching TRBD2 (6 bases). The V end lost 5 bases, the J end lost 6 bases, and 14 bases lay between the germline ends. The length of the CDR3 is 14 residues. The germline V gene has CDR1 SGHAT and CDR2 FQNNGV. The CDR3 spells CASSPRLVVNEQFF. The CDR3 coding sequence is TGTGCCAGCAGCCCGAGACTAGTTGTCAATGAGCAGTTCTTC.

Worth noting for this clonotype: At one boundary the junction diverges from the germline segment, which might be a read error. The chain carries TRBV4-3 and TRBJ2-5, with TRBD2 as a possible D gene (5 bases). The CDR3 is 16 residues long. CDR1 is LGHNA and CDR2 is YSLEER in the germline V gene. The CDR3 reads CASSQRQADSQEPQYF. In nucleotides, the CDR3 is TGCGCCAGCAGCCAAAGACAAGCGGACTCACAAGAGCCCCAGTACTTC.

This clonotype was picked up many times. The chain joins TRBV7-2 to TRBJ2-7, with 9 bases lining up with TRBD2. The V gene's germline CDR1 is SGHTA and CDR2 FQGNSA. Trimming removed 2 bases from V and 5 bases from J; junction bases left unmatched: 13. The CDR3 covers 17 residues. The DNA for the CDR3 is TGTGCCAGCAGCTTAATCCGCCTTAGCGGGAGCTCGGACGAGCAGTACTTC. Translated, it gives CASSLIRLSGSSDEQYF. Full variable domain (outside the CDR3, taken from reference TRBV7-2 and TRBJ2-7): GAGVSQSPSNKVTEKGKDVELRCDPISGHTALYWYRQSLGQGLEFLIYFQGNSAPDKSGLPSDRFSAERTGGSVSTLTIQRTQQEDSAVYLCASSLIRLSGSSDEQYFGPGTRLTVT.

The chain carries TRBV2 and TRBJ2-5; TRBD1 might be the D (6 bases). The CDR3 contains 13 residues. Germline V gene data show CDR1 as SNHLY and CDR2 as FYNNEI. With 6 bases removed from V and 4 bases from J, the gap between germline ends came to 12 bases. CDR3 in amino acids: CASRNLDRETQYF. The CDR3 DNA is TGTGCCAGCAGGAATCTGGACAGAGAGACCCAGTACTTC.

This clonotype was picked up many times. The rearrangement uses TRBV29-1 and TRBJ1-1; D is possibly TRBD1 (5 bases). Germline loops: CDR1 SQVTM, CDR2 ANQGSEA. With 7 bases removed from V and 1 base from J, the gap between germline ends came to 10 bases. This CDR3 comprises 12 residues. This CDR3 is CSARTPNTEAFF. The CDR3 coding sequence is TGCAGCGCCAGGACACCGAACACTGAAGCTTTCTTT.

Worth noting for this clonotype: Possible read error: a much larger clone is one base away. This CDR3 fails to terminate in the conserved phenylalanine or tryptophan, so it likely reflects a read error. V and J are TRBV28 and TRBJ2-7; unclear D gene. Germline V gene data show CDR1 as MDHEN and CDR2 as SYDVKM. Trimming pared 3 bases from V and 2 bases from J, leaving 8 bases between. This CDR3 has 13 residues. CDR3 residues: CASSFTGPYEQYI. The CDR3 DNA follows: TGTGCCAGCAGTTTTACCGGGCCCTACGAGCAGTACATC.

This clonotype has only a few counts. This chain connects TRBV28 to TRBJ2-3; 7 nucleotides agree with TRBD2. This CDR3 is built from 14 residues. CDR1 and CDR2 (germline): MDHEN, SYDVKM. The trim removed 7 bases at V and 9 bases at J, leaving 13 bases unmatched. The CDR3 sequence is CASTKLAIKDTQYF. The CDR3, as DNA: TGTGCCAGCACCAAACTAGCGATTAAAGACACGCAGTATTTT.

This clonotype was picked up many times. The chain's CDR3 is CASSLAGRANADTQYF. The DNA of the CDR3 is TGTGCCAGCAGCTTAGCGGGCAGGGCGAACGCAGATACGCAGTATTTT. The J gene is TRBJ2-3, the V gene TRBV11-2, with D perhaps matching TRBD1 (5 bases). This CDR3 is built from 16 residues. The germline V and J ends were trimmed by 1 base and 4 bases, with 15 bases remaining between them. In germline, CDR1 is SGHAT, CDR2 FQNNGV.

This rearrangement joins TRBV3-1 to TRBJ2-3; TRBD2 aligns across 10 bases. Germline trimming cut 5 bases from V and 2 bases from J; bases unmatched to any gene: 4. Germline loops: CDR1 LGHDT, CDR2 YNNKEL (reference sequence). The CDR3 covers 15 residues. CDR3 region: CASSSSGRATDTQYF. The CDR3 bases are TGTGCCAGCAGCTCCAGCGGGAGGGCCACAGATACGCAGTATTTT.

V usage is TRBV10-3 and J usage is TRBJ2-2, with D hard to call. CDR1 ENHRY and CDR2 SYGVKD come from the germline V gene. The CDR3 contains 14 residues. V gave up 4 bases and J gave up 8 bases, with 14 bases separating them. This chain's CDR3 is CAISVPASKGELFF. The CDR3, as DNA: TGTGCCATCAGTGTCCCCGCATCCAAGGGGGAGCTGTTTTTT.

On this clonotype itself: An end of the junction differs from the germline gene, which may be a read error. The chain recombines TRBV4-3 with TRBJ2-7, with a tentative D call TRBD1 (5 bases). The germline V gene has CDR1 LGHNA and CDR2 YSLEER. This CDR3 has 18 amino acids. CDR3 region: CASSQGFIGAVGETEQYF. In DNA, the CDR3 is TGCGCCAGCAGTCAAGGATTTATAGGGGCAGTGGGTGAAACCGAGCAGTACTTC.

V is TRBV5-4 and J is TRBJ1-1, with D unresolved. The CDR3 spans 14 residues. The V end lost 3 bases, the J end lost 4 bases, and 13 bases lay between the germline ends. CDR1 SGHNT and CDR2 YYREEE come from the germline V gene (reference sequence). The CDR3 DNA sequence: TGTGCCAGCAGCTCGGACTGGTCGGCCACTGAAGCTTTCTTT. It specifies CASSSDWSATEAFF. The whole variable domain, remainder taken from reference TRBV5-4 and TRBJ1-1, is ETGVTQSPTHLIKTRGQQVTLRCSSQSGHNTVSWYQQALGQGPQFIFQYYREEENGRGNFPPRFSGLQFPNYSSELNVNALELDDSALYLCASSSDWSATEAFFGQGTRLTVV.